This T cell receptor (beta chain) was captured in a study of cytotoxic CD8 clonotypes in ibrutinib-treated CLL. This CDR3 is built from 14 residues. V was clipped by 1 base and J by 2 bases, with 7 bases between them. Per germline, CDR1 KGHSH and CDR2 LQKENI. Some clones are missing from TCRdb's copy, which holds only in-frame ones; the method was immunoSEQ multiplex PCR. Among under 150,000 clones listed, around four fifths were seen once. The input for sequencing was PBMCs, taken after 24 months of ibrutinib treatment. The gene calls are TRBV18 and TRBJ2-3, with D unresolved. This TCR derives from a human donor with chronic lymphocytic leukemia. This CDR3 reads CASSPRSLTDTQYF. CDR3 bases: TGTGCCAGCTCACCACGAAGCCTCACAGATACGCAGTATTTT.